Only a few counts were recorded for the clone carrying this TCR beta chain. Its antigen is unidentified. Trimming took off 5 bases at V and 1 base at J, with 16 bases between the two ends. This CDR3 is built from 16 residues. cDNA libraries for TCR beta contained unique molecular identifiers. Roughly 500,000 cDNA molecules were obtained per 1 to 10 million input T cells. One entry per CDR3 protein results from TCRdb running MiXCR on the PCR reads. Of about 680,000 distinct CDR3 sequences detected, over 45% appear once; the ten largest clones hold 11%. This record belongs to a study of post-analysis software for immune sequencing data. Notes on the study in general: Controls showed lower frequencies than patients for several TRBV segments, and TRBV5-6, TRBV5-1 and TRBV20-1 were among these.

The clonotype was recovered from a girl aged 2 to 10 with multiple sclerosis. The specimen was blood. The J gene is TRBJ2-3, the V gene TRBV12-3 or TRBV12-4; TRBD1 might be the D (7 bases). The CDR3 is CASSARGQPGTDTQYF. In DNA, the CDR3 is TGTGCCAGCAGTGCGCGGGGACAGCCCGGCACAGATACGCAGTATTTT.